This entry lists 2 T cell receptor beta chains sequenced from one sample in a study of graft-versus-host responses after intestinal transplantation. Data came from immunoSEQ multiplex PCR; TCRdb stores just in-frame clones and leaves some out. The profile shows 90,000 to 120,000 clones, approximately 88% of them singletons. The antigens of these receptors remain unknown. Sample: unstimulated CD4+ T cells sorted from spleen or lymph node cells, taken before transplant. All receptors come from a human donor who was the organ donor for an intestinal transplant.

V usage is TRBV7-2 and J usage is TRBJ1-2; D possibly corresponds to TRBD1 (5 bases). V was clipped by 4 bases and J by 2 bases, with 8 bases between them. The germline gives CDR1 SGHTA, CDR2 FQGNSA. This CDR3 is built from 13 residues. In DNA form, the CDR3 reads TGTGCCAGCAGCTGGGAGGGGAACTATGGCTACACCTTC. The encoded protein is CASSWEGNYGYTF.

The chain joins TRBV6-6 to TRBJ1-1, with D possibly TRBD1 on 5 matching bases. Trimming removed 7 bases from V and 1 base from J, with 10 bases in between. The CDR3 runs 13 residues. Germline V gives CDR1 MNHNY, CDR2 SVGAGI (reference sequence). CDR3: CASTGQTNTEAFF. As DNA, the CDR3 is TGTGCCAGCACCGGACAAACGAACACTGAAGCTTTCTTT.